This T cell receptor beta chain was profiled in a study of blood T cell repertoires in COVID-19. This clone is a singleton in its sample. Only in-frame clones appear in the TCRdb table, and some are missing; sequencing was by immunoSEQ multiplex PCR. The data hold roughly 260,000 clones, with around nine tenths observed a single time. V trimming: 0 bases; J trimming: 5 bases; junction bases outside the gene matches: 5. CDR1 and CDR2 from the germline V gene are MGHRA and YSYEKL. The CDR3 contains 16 residues. The V and J genes are TRBV4-1 and TRBJ1-5; TRBD1 agrees at 9 bases. The sample taken for sequencing was peripheral blood. The source of this sequence is a man aged 35-49 years who had recovered from COVID-19. The CDR3 region has the DNA TGCGCCAGCAGCCAAGAATCGGGACAGGGTTATCAGCCCCAGCATTTT. Amino acids: CASSQESGQGYQPQHF.